This T cell receptor (beta chain) is drawn from a study of vaccination and CD4 T cells after COVID-19. Documented treatment: roughly 10-day PBMC culture with coronavirus spike peptide pools or control peptides (ViraFEST assay). Concerning this clonotype: Its antigen is as yet unknown.

The study sequenced cultured CD4+ T cell DNA using the Oncomine TCR Beta short-read assay. Genomic DNA was isolated from cultured CD4+ T cells. TCRdb called the PCR reads again in MiXCR, with one record for every CDR3 protein. Of about 9,000 distinct CDR3 sequences listed, 64% are singletons. This receptor was identified in a human donor who had recovered from COVID-19. Source material: CD4+ T cells from blood, cultured in vitro.

The CDR3, as DNA: TGTGCCAGCAGGGGGGATTCACCCCTCCACTTT. As protein: CASRGDSPLHF. The chain carries TRBV27 and TRBJ1-6, with TRBD1 as a possible D gene (5 bases). From germline, CDR1 is MNHEY and CDR2 SMNVEV (reference sequence). V gave up 6 bases and J gave up 8 bases, with 5 bases separating them. The CDR3 covers 11 residues.